The clone carrying this T cell receptor beta chain has a count of ten or more. TCRdb recomputed calls from the 5' RACE reads with MiXCR, one row per CDR3 protein. The sample has 50,000 to 65,000 distinct CDR3 sequences; more than 3% are singletons. This record belongs to a study of neurological immune-mediated disorders. The J segment lost 0 bases and the V segment lost 6 bases, leaving 5 bases of the junction unmatched. The CDR3 is made up of 14 amino acids. CDR1 DFQATT and CDR2 SNEGSKA come from the germline V gene (reference sequence). The V call is TRBV20-1, the J call TRBJ2-1, with TRBD2 matching 7 bases. This clonotype originated in a man in his thirties or forties with multiple sclerosis. The sequenced material came from PBMCs. This chain's CDR3 is CSALAESSYNEQFF. In nucleotides, the CDR3 is TGCAGTGCGCTAGCGGAGAGCTCCTACAATGAGCAGTTCTTC.